Given below is one T cell receptor beta chain in context. The data originate from a study of human T cells and chemical hapten exposure. The wider study: The sensitizer, 2% DPC, was used on around 2 cm by around 2 cm of upper inner arm skin.

The CDR3 has 16 amino acids. V was pared by 0 bases and J by 2 bases, with 5 bases of the junction left unmatched. Documented time point: patch test 1, 2 weeks after DPC sensitization. Noted treatment: therapeutic diphenylcyclopropenone sensitization with weekly scalp DPC. MiXCR, applied by TCRdb to the RACE reads, yields one record per CDR3 protein. Of 340,000 or so distinct CDR3 sequences in the sample, 5.5% to 8% were seen once. This chain uses TRBV12-3 or TRBV12-4 with TRBJ1-1, with 8 bases matching TRBD1. Sequences were derived from whole blood, sampled in connection with sensitization to the hapten diphenylcyclopropenone (DPC). The receptor comes from a woman younger than 30 with alopecia areata. Some clones in this sample may be carry-over from other donors' samples. Written as DNA, the CDR3 is TGTGCCAGCAGTTTAGCGGGAGACAGGGGAAACACTGAAGCTTTCTTT. Its protein is CASSLAGDRGNTEAFF.